These T cell receptor beta chains were read from a single sample in a study of cytomegalovirus exposure and HLA in healthy donors. TCRdb's copy holds only in-frame clones and misses some; the assay was immunoSEQ multiplex PCR. The sample lists roughly 220,000 clones, more than 60% seen once, with 1.8% in the top ten. The sample was PBMCs. The receptors stem from a woman in her thirties in good health and CMV-seronegative. Both conserved end residues are part of each CDR3. Fields, in order: clone size, J gene, V gene, D gene, CDR3 protein, CDR3 DNA. The D gene is left open where the match is weak. Some rows have no size entry. The others give once, few or many, or a class for an expanded clone.

few TRBJ1-5 TRBV7-3 NA CASSPTGGQPQHF TGTGCCAGCAGCCCCACGGGAGGCCAGCCCCAGCATTTT
NA TRBJ2-2 TRBV4-1 NA CASIQDPGAQRANTGELFF TGCGCCAGCATCCAAGATCCCGGTGCCCAGCGGGCGAACACCGGGGAGCTGTTTTTT
NA TRBJ2-4 TRBV10-1 NA CASSESVRGGIQYF TGCGCCAGCAGTGAGTCGGTGAGAGGCGGCATTCAGTACTTC
few TRBJ1-4 TRBV7-9 TRBD1 CASSATGGREKLFF TGTGCCAGCAGCGCGACAGGGGGCAGGGAAAAACTGTTTTTT
few TRBJ1-2 TRBV7-9 TRBD1 CASSLGTGHGYTF TGTGCCAGCAGCTTAGGGACAGGTCATGGCTACACCTTC
NA TRBJ1-1 TRBV6-5 TRBD1 CASSALTGGTEAFF TGTGCCAGCAGTGCGTTGACAGGGGGCACTGAAGCTTTCTTT
once TRBJ1-1 TRBV7-9 TRBD1 CSSSRSGGSGEAFF TGTTCCAGCAGCCGATCAGGGGGCTCGGGTGAAGCTTTCTTT
NA TRBJ2-1 TRBV2 TRBD2 CASSSTSGGAPEQFF TGTGCCAGCAGTTCAACTAGCGGGGGGGCCCCTGAGCAGTTCTTC
NA TRBJ1-6 TRBV9 NA CASSVAGLDSPLHF TGTGCCAGCAGCGTAGCCGGGTTGGATTCACCCCTCCACTTT
few TRBJ2-3 TRBV10-2 TRBD2 CASRTSVTDTQYF TGCGCCAGCCGGACTAGCGTTACAGATACGCAGTATTTT
NA TRBJ2-1 TRBV11-2 TRBD1 CASSSRQGAYNEQFF TGTGCCAGCAGCTCACGACAGGGGGCTTACAATGAGCAGTTCTTC
NA TRBJ1-2 TRBV27 TRBD1 CAGPGQGGYGYTF TGTGCCGGTCCGGGACAGGGAGGCTATGGCTACACCTTC
NA TRBJ1-1 TRBV5-1 TRBD1 CASSPGQGGGTWLGTEAFF TGCGCCAGCAGCCCGGGACAGGGTGGAGGAACTTGGTTGGGTACTGAAGCTTTCTTT
NA TRBJ1-1 TRBV6-5 NA CASSYSTGGTTEAFF TGTGCCAGCAGTTACTCGACGGGGGGTACCACTGAAGCTTTCTTT
NA TRBJ1-2 TRBV19 NA CASSASTGAGTSWGYTF TGTGCCAGTAGTGCCTCGACTGGGGCCGGGACATCGTGGGGCTACACCTTC
NA TRBJ1-1 TRBV10-3 TRBD1 CAARPQGRNEAFF TGTGCCGCGAGACCACAGGGGCGGAATGAAGCTTTCTTT
NA TRBJ2-1 TRBV7-7 TRBD1 CASSLGTGFYNEQFF TGTGCTAGCAGCTTAGGGACAGGTTTTTACAATGAGCAGTTCTTC
NA TRBJ1-1 TRBV5-5 NA CASSLGGVNTEAFF TGTGCCAGCAGCTTGGGCGGGGTAAACACTGAAGCTTTCTTT
once TRBJ2-1 TRBV7-9 TRBD1 CASSLPGQDYNEQFF TGTGCCAGCAGCTTACCAGGACAGGACTACAATGAGCAGTTCTTC
NA TRBJ2-3 TRBV18 TRBD2 CASSPRGGTDTQYF TGTGCCAGCTCACCGCGGGGGGGAACAGATACGCAGTATTTT
once TRBJ1-5 TRBV6-5 NA CASSYEEIRNQPQHF TGTGCCAGCAGTTACGAGGAAATCAGAAATCAGCCCCAGCATTTT
NA TRBJ2-1 TRBV5-1 TRBD2 CASSLFPLADSYNEQFF TGCGCCAGCAGCTTGTTCCCGCTAGCGGACTCCTACAATGAGCAGTTCTTC
NA TRBJ2-7 TRBV13 TRBD1 CASSHRDSSYEQYF TGTGCCAGCAGCCATCGGGACAGTTCCTACGAGCAGTACTTC
NA TRBJ2-1 TRBV7-9 TRBD2 CASSFRTSGGGNEQFF TGTGCCAGCAGCTTTCGGACTAGCGGGGGGGGCAATGAGCAGTTCTTC
NA TRBJ2-1 TRBV4-1 NA CASGEGGGLSNEQFF TGCGCCAGCGGAGAGGGGGGGGGCCTAAGTAATGAGCAGTTCTTC
NA TRBJ2-7 TRBV11-3 NA CASSFEGEKNEQYF TGTGCCAGCAGCTTCGAGGGCGAGAAAAACGAGCAGTACTTC
NA TRBJ2-2 TRBV29-1 NA CSAEGGGRIAGELFF TGCAGCGCCGAGGGAGGAGGGAGGATCGCCGGGGAGCTGTTTTTT
NA TRBJ1-2 TRBV6-1 NA CASSATLETPYRGGYTF TGTGCCAGCAGTGCGACATTGGAAACCCCCTATAGGGGAGGCTACACCTTC
NA TRBJ2-3 TRBV10-3 TRBD1 CAIRSGTVTDTQYF TGTGCCATCAGGTCCGGGACAGTCACAGATACGCAGTATTTT
NA TRBJ2-5 TRBV7-9 TRBD2 CSSSLTSGSALGETQYF TGTTCCAGCAGCTTAACTAGCGGGAGCGCCCTCGGGGAGACCCAGTACTTC
NA TRBJ1-3 TRBV6-6 NA CASSSPRGGINTIYF TGTGCCAGCAGTTCCCCTAGGGGGGGTATAAACACCATATATTTT
NA TRBJ2-3 TRBV29-1 NA CSVTGLASYTDTQYF TGCAGCGTCACGGGGCTAGCGTCATACACAGATACGCAGTATTTT
NA TRBJ2-7 TRBV30 TRBD1 CAWSVKSRGEQYF TGTGCCTGGAGTGTAAAGAGCAGGGGGGAGCAGTACTTC
NA TRBJ1-1 TRBV25-1 TRBD1 CASSARQGVNTEAFF TGTGCCAGCAGTGCCCGACAGGGGGTGAACACTGAAGCTTTCTTT
NA TRBJ1-1 TRBV2 NA CASSEREGNTEAFF TGTGCCAGCAGTGAAAGGGAGGGGAACACTGAAGCTTTCTTT
NA TRBJ2-2 TRBV5-4 NA CASSPDTGELFF TGTGCCAGCAGCCCAGACACCGGGGAGCTGTTTTTT
NA TRBJ2-1 TRBV29-1 NA CSPELPKQFF TGCAGCCCTGAGCTCCCTAAGCAGTTCTTC
NA TRBJ1-4 TRBV21-1 NA CVSSEGTAIATNEKLFF TGTGTCAGCAGCGAAGGGACAGCTATTGCAACTAATGAAAAACTGTTTTTT
NA TRBJ2-6 TRBV6-6 NA CASSTPGANVLTF TGTGCCAGCAGTACTCCTGGGGCCAACGTCCTGACTTTC
NA TRBJ2-1 TRBV5-1 TRBD2 CASSRTSAAGYNEQFF TGCGCCAGCAGCCGAACTAGCGCAGCCGGTTACAATGAGCAGTTCTTC
NA TRBJ2-3 TRBV13 TRBD2 CASSTSAGGVTDTQYF TGTGCCAGCAGTACCTCAGCGGGGGGCGTGACAGATACGCAGTATTTT
NA TRBJ2-3 TRBV6-1 NA CASSYRGGGDTQYF TGTGCCAGCAGTTATAGGGGAGGTGGGGATACGCAGTATTTT